This T cell receptor beta chain stems from a study of cytomegalovirus exposure and HLA in healthy donors. Concerning this clone itself: Its antigen remains unidentified.

Data came from immunoSEQ multiplex PCR; TCRdb stores just in-frame clones and leaves some out. This table holds some 56,000 clones, 93% found once. V trimming: 5 bases; J trimming: 1 base; junction bases outside the gene matches: 12. CDR3 size: 18 residues. The germline V gene has CDR1 MNHEY and CDR2 SMNVEV (reference sequence). Study-wide findings and caveats: CMV antigen specificity of a few CMV-associated chains was confirmed in vitro. Altogether, 170 or so TCR beta chains were recorded as cytomegalovirus-associated.

The sequencing input was PBMCs. The chain couples TRBV27 to TRBJ2-2; 8 bases are shared with TRBD1. This TCR was recovered from a young woman in good health and CMV-seropositive. Written as DNA, the CDR3 is TGTGCCAGCAGTATCTCCGGACAGGGTTTCGTGAACACCGGGGAGCTGTTTTTT. Its translation: CASSISGQGFVNTGELFF.